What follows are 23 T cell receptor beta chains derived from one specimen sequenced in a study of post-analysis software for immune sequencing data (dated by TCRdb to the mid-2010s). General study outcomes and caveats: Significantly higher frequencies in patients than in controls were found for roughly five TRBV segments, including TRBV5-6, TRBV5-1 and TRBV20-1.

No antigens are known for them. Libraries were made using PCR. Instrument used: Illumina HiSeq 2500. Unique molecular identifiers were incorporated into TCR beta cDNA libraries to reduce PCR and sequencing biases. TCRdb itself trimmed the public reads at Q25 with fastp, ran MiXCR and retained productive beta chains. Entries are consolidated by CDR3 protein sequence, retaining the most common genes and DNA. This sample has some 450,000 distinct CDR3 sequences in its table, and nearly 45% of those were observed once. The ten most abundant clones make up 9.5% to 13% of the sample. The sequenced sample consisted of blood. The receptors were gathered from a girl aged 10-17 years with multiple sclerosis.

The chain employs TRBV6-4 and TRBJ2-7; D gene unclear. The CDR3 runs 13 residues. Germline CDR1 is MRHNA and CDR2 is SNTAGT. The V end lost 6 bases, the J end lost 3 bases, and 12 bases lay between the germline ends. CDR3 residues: CASSLGPCYEQYF. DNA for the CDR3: TGTGCCAGCAGCCTTGGACCCTGCTACGAGCAGTACTTC.

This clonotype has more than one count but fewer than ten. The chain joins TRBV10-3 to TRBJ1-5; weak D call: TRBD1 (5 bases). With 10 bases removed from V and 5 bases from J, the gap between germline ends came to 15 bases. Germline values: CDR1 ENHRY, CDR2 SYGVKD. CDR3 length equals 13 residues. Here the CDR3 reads CATRGADHQPQHF. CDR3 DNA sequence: TGTGCCACCAGAGGGGCCGATCATCAGCCCCAGCATTTT.

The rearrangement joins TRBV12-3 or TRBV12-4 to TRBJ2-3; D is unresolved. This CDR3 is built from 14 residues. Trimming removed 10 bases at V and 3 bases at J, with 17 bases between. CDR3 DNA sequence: TGTGCCACCCTCAAATATGGGATAACAGATACGCAGTATTTT. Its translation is CATLKYGITDTQYF.

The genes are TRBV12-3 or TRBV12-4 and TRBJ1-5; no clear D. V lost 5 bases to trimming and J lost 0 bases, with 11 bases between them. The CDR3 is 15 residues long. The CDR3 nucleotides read TGTGCCAGCAGTCCCAGTCGCTATAGCAATCAGCCCCAGCATTTT. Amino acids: CASSPSRYSNQPQHF.

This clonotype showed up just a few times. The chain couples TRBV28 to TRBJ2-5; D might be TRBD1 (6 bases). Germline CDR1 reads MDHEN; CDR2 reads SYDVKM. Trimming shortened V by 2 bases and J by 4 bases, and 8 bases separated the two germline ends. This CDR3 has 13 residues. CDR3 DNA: TGTGCCAGCAGTTTAGTAGGGGGAGAGACCCAGTACTTC. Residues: CASSLVGGETQYF.

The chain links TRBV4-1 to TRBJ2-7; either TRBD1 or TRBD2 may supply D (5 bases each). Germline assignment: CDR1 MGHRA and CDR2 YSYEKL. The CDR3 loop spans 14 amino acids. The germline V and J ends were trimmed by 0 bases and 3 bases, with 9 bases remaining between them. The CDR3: CASSQEGRSYEQYF. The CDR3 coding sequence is TGCGCCAGCAGCCAAGAGGGACGGAGCTACGAGCAGTACTTC.

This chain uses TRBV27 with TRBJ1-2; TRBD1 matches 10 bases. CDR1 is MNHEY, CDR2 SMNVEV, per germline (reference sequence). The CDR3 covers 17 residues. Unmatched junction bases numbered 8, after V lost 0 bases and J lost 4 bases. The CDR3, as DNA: TGTGCCAGCAGTTTATCTTGGACAGGGGGGGCATTCTATGGCTACACCTTC. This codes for CASSLSWTGGAFYGYTF.

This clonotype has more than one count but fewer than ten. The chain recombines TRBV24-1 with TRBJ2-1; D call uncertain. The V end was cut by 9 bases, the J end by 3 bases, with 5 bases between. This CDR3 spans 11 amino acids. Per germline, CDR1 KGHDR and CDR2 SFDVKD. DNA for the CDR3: TGTGCCACCCACGACTACAATGAGCAGTTCTTC. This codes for CATHDYNEQFF.

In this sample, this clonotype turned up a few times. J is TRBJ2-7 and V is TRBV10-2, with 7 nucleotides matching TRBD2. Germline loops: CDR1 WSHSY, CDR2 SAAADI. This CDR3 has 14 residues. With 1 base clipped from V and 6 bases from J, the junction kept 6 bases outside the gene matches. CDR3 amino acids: CASSEYAGEVEQYF. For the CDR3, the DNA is TGCGCCAGCAGTGAGTACGCGGGAGAGGTCGAGCAGTACTTC.

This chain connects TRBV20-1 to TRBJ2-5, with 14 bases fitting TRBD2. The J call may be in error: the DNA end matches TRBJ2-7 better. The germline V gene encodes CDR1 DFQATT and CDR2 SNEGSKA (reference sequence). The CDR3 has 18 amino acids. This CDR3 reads CSARKTGTSGSRGYEQYF. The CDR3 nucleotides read TGCAGTGCTAGGAAAACCGGGACTAGCGGGAGTAGGGGTTACGAGCAGTACTTC.

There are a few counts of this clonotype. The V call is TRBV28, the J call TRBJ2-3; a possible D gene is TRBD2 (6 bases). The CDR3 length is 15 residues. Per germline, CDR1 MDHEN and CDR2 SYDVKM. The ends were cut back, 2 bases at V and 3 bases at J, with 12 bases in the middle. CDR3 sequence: CASSLIAVETDTQYF. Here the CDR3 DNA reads TGTGCCAGCAGTTTAATAGCGGTAGAGACAGATACGCAGTATTTT.

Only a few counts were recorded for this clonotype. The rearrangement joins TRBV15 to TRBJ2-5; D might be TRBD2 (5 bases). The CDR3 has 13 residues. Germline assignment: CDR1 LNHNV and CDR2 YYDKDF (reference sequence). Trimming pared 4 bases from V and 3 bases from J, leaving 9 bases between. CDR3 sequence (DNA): TGTGCCACCAGCACCGACTATGAAGAGACCCAGTACTTC. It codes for CATSTDYEETQYF.

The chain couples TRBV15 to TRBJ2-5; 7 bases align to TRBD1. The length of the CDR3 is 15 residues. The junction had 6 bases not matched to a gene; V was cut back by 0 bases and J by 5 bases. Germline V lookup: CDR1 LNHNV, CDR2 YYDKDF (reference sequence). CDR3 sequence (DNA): TGTGCCACCAGCAGAGAACGAGGGGGCGACGAGACCCAGTACTTC. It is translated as CATSRERGGDETQYF.

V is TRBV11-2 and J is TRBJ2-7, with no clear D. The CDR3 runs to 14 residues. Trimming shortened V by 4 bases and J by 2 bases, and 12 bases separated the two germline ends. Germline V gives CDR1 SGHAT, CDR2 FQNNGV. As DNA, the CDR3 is TGTGCCAGCAGCTCTACCCTAGGTCCCTACGAGCAGTACTTC. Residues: CASSSTLGPYEQYF.

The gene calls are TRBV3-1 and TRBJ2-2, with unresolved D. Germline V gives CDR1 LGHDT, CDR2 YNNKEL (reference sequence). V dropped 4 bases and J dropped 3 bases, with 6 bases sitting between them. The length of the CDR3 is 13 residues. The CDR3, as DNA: TGTGCCAGCAGCCCCGGCGACACCGGGGAGCTGTTTTTT. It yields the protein CASSPGDTGELFF.

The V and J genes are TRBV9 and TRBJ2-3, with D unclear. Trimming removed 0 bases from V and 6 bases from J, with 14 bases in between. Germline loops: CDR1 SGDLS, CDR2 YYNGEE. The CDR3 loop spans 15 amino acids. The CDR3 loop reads CASSVVGIPTDTQYF. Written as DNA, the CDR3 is TGTGCCAGCAGCGTAGTAGGGATCCCCACGGATACGCAGTATTTT.

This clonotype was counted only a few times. The CDR3 region is CATSSPSQPQHF. CDR3 bases: TGTGCCACCAGCAGCCCGAGTCAGCCCCAGCATTTT. The chain couples TRBV15 to TRBJ1-5; unclear D gene. Germline V gene sequence: CDR1 LNHNV, CDR2 YYDKDF (reference sequence). Trimming cost V 3 bases and J 6 bases, with 6 bases left between them. This CDR3 region has 12 residues.

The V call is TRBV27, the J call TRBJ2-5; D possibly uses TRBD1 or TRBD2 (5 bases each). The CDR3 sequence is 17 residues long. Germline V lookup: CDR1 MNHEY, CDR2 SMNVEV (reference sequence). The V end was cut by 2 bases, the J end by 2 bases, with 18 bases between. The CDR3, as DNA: TGTGCCAGCAGTTTAGAGGGGCTAGTGGGATCACAAGAGACCCAGTACTTC. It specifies CASSLEGLVGSQETQYF.

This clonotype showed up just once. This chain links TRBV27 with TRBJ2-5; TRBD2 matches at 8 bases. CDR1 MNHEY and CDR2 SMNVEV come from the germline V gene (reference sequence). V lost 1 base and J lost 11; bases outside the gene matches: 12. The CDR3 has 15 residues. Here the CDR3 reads CASSLFGGGRDEQYF. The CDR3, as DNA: TGTGCCAGCAGTTTATTCGGGGGGGGGCGGGATGAGCAGTACTTC.

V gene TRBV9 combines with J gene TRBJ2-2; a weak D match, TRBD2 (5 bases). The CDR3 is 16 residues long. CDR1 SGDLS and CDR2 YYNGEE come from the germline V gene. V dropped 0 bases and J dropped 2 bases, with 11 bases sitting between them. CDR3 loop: CASSVGKLGNTGELFF. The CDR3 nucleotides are TGTGCCAGCAGCGTAGGGAAACTAGGTAACACCGGGGAGCTGTTTTTT.

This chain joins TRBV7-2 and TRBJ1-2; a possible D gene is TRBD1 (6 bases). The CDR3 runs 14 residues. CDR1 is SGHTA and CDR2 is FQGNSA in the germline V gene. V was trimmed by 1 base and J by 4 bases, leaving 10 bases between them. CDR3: CASSLGGQLYGYTF. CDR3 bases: TGTGCCAGCAGCTTAGGCGGACAGCTCTATGGCTACACCTTC.

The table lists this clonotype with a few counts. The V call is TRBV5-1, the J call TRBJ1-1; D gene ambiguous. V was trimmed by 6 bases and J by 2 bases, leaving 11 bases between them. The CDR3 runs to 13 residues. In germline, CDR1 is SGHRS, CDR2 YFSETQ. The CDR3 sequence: CASTPTGNTEAFF. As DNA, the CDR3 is TGCGCCAGCACCCCGACGGGAAACACTGAAGCTTTCTTT.

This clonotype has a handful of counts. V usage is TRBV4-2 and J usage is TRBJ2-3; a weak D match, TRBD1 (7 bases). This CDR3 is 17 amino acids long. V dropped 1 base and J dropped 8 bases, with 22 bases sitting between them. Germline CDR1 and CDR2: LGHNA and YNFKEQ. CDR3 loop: CASSQALTGDVRGTQYF. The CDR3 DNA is TGTGCCAGCAGCCAAGCTTTAACAGGGGATGTGCGGGGTACGCAGTATTTT.